Detailed here is one T cell receptor beta chain. Its antigen remains unidentified. This record comes from a study of identical twins. Healthy Caucasians were all of the donors. Regarding the study as a whole: Analyses of zero insertions could be partly confounded by invariant MAIT and iNKT cells. Twins showed weaker excess sharing in their beta out-of-frame sequences. Conclusions relied on cross-sectional statistical analysis, not following the same donors.

Germline loops: CDR1 SGHTA, CDR2 FQGNSA. V trimming: 8 bases; J trimming: 4 bases; junction bases outside the gene matches: 8. The CDR3 is 15 residues long. One entry per CDR3 protein results from TCRdb running MiXCR on the 5' RACE reads. The sample has around 250,000 distinct CDR3 sequences, roughly 12% seen once; the top ten hold 4% to 5%. This sample was also put to use in a study of yellow fever vaccine responses in identical twins.

V usage is TRBV7-2 and J usage is TRBJ2-2, with 9 bases lining up with TRBD2. This TCR derives from a woman aged 18-30 years in good health. What was sequenced was memory (CD45RO+) T cells sorted from blood. The CDR3 DNA is TGTGCCAGCGGCAGCGGGAGGACTGGCACCGGGGAGCTGTTTTTT. Amino acids: CASGSGRTGTGELFF.